This T cell receptor beta chain derives from a study of T cells after yellow fever vaccination (dated by TCRdb to the late 2010s). Background for the entire study: Using CD3, CD45RA, CCR7 and CD95 staining, memory subsets (EM, EMRA, CM and Tscm) were sorted on a BD FACS Aria III. Libraries from fractions with low cell numbers were prepared with the SMART-Seq v4 Ultra Low Input RNA kit. To track T-cell clones before and after primary and booster YFV17D yellow fever vaccination, bulk TCR alpha and beta repertoires were sequenced longitudinally. Two healthy male donors, one aged 18 to 29 and one aged 30 to 40 years, made up the cohort. Blood was drawn at multiple timepoints before and after primary and secondary immunization, with bulk PBMC replicates and cell subsets isolated. Memory subsets were sorted on days 0, 15 and 45 and at 18 months following primary vaccination, and on days 0, 15 and 45 following the 30-year booster. Overall study results and their limits: Because the study included only two donors, the extent to which the findings can be generalized is limited. Most clones expanded after primary vaccination were re-detected after the booster (about 96% of CD4 and about 88% of CD8), suggesting broad memory maintenance. A small share of clonotypes was detected in both CD4 and CD8 compartments, with the overlap likely arising from convergent recombination. The secondary T-cell response was weaker than the primary response but faster, peaking on day 5 instead of day 15. Computational filtering was needed because FACS-sorted repertoires could contain abundant contaminating clonotypes from the bulk population. In the sorted memory subsets on day 0, nearly all of the vaccine-responding clonotypes fell below detection.

TCR cDNA was made using 5'RACE template switching, a step that added a universal primer site and unique molecular identifiers. Priming of cDNA synthesis was performed from both the TCR alpha and TCR beta constant segments. Library amplification used two PCR steps, and the second PCR step added sample barcodes and sequencing adapters. Sequencing of the libraries was done on either Illumina HiSeq 2500 (2x100 bp) or NovaSeq (2x150 bp). In the paper's pipeline: MIGEC was used to demultiplex reads and collapse the reads into UMI consensus sequences, and MiXCR was used for V(D)J alignment. Using edgeR on replicate PBMC samples, clonotypes were called vaccine-responding if FDR was below 0.01 and the log2 fold change was above 5 up to day 15. Bulk clonotypes were assigned CD4 or CD8 identity according to which sequenced CD4 or CD8 repertoire held them at higher abundance. To estimate the distribution of each clone across memory phenotypes, clonotype frequencies in memory subsets were weighted by FACS-sorted cell numbers. The public reads were quality trimmed at Q25 with fastp and then assembled into clones with MiXCR by TCRdb, keeping productive beta chains. A single entry per CDR3 protein holds the most common genes and DNA from its merged rows. TCRdb's processing, not the authors', yielded these V and J calls. Recorded for this sample are around 4,800 distinct CDR3 sequences; approximately 8% of them occurred a single time. The ten largest clones capture about 1.5% of the sample.

The V and J ends are trimmed by 3 bases and 3 bases, leaving 11 bases between them. From the cysteine up to the phenylalanine, the CDR3 has a length of 13 residues. Only the CDR3 region is kept as DNA, spanning 39 bases read in frame from base 1. Reading the germline V gene (reference sequence) gives CDR1 DFQATT and CDR2 SNEGSKA. The intended sense of this specimen's treatment or condition label: live attenuated yellow fever vaccine strain. A standard Ficoll-Paque protocol was used to isolate PBMCs from peripheral blood. RNA from sorted memory subsets was extracted with the RNeasy Micro Kit. Within its sample, this clonotype is medium-sized (0.01 to 0.1%). Nothing much larger sits one base from this clone, and base qualities are not available.

This clonotype was sampled from a man younger than 45 who received the YFV17D yellow fever vaccine. Recombination linked TRBV20-1 to TRBJ1-1; perhaps TRBD1 is the D gene, with 5 bases matching. The material was PBMCs, either bulk or a sorted T-cell subset (CD4+, CD8+, memory, or dextramer-sorted; not recorded which), obtained 15 days after the yellow fever booster vaccination. This receptor carries the CDR3 CSARGERYTEAFF. Read as DNA, the sequence is TGCAGTGCTAGGGGGGAGAGGTACACTGAAGCTTTCTTT.